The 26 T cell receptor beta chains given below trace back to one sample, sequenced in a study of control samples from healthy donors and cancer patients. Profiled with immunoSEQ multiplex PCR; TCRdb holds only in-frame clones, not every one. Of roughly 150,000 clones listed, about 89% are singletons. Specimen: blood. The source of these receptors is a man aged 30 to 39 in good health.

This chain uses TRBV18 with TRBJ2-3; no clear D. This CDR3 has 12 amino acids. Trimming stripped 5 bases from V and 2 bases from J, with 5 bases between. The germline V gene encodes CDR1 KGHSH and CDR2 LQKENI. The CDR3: CASSSPTDTQYF. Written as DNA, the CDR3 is TGTGCCAGCTCATCCCCCACAGATACGCAGTATTTT.

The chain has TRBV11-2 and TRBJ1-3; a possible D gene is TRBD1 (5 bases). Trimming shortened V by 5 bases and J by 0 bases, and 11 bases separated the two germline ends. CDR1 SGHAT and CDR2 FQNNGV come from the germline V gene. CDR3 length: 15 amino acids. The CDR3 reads CASSRRDHSGNTIYF. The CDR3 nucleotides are TGTGCCAGCAGCCGCAGGGACCACTCTGGAAACACCATATATTTT. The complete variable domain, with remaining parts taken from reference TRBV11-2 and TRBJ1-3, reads EAGVAQSPRYKIIEKRQSVAFWCNPISGHATLYWYQQILGQGPKLLIQFQNNGVVDDSQLPKDRFSAERLKGVDSTLKIQPAKLEDSAVYLCASSRRDHSGNTIYFGEGSWLTVV.

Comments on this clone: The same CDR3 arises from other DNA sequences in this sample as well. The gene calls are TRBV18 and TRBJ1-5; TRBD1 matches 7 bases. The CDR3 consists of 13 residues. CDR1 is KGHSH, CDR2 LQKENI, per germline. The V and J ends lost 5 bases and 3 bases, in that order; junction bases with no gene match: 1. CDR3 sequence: CASSDRANQPQHF. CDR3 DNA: TGTGCCAGCTCAGACAGGGCCAATCAGCCCCAGCATTTT.

CDR3 nucleotides: TGTGCCAGCACAACGACAGGGGGCGGGAACACTGAAGCTTTCTTT. This encodes CASTTTGGGNTEAFF. V usage is TRBV2 and J usage is TRBJ1-1; TRBD1 matches 10 bases. The CDR3 spans 15 residues. With V trimmed by 7 bases and J by 1 base, 6 bases remained unmatched. Germline V gene lookup returns CDR1 SNHLY and CDR2 FYNNEI.

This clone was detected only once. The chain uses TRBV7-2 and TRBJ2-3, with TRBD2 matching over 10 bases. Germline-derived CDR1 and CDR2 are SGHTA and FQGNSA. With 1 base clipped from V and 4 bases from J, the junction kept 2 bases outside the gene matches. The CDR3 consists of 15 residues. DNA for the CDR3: TGTGCCAGCAGCTTAGACAGCGGGGGGGCAGATACGCAGTATTTT. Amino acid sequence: CASSLDSGGADTQYF.

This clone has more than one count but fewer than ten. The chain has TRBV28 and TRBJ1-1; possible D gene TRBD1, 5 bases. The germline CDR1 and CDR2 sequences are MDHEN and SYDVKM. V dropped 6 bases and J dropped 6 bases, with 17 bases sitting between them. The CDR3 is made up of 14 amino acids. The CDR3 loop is CASRDPPGGAEAFF. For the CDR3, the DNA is TGTGCCAGCAGAGACCCCCCCGGGGGGGCTGAAGCTTTCTTT.

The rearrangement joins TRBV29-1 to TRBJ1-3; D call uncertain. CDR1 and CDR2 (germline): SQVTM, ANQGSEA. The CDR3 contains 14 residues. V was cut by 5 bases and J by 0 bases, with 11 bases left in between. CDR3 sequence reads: CSVLIIHSGNTIYF. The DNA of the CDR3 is TGCAGCGTTCTTATAATACACTCTGGAAACACCATATATTTT.

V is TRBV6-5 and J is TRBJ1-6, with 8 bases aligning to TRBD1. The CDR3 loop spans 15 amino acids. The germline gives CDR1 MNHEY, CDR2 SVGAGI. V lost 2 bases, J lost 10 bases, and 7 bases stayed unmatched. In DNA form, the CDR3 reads TGTGCCAGCAGTTACGCAACAGGGGGTAACTCACCCCTCCACTTT. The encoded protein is CASSYATGGNSPLHF.

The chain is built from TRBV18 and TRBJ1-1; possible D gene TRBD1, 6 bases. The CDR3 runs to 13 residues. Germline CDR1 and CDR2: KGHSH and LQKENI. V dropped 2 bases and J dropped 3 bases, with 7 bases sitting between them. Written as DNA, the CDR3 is TGTGCCAGCTCACCATCAGGGGACACTGAAGCTTTCTTT. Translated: CASSPSGDTEAFF. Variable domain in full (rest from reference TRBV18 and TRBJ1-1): NAGVMQNPRHLVRRRGQEARLRCSPMKGHSHVYWYRQLPEEGLKFMVYLQKENIIDESGMPKERFSAEFPKEGPSILRIQQVVRGDSAAYFCASSPSGDTEAFFGQGTRLTVV.

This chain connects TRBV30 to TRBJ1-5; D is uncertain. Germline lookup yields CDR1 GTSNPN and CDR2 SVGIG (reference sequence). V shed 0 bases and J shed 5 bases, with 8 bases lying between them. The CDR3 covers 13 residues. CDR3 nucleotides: TGTGCCTGGAGTGTACTCCGTGATCAGCCCCAGCATTTT. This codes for CAWSVLRDQPQHF. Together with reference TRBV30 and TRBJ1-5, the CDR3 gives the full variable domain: SQTIHQWPATLVQPVGSPLSLECTVEGTSNPNLYWYRQAAGRGLQLLFYSVGIGQISSEVPQNLSASRPQDRQFILSSKKLLLSDSGFYLCAWSVLRDQPQHFGDGTRLSIL.

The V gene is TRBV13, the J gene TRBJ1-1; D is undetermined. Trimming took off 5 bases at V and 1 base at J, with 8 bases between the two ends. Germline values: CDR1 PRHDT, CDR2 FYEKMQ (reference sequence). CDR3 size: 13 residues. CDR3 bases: TGTGCCAGCAGCCGTGCGGGGAACACTGAAGCTTTCTTT. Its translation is CASSRAGNTEAFF.

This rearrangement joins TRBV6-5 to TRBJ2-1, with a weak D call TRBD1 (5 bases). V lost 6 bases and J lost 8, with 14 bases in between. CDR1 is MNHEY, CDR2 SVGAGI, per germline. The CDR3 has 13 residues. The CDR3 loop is CASSPRTKDEQFF. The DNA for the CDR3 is TGTGCCAGCAGCCCAAGGACAAAGGATGAGCAGTTCTTC.

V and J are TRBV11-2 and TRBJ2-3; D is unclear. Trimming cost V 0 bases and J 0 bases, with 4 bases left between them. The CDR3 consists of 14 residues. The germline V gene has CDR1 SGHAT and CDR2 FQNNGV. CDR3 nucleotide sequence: TGTGCCAGCAGCTTAGAAGGCAGCACAGATACGCAGTATTTT. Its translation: CASSLEGSTDTQYF.

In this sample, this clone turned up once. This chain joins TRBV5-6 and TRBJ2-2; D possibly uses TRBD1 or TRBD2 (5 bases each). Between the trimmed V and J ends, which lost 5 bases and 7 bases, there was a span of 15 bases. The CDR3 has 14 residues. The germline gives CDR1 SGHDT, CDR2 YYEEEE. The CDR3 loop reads CASRRDPVNGELFF. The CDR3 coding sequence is TGTGCCAGCAGACGGGACCCCGTTAACGGGGAGCTGTTTTTT.

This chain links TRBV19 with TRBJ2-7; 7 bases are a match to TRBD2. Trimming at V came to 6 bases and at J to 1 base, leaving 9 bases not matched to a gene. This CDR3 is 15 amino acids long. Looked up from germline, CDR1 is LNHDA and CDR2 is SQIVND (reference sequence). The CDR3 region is CASSPSGKESYEQYF. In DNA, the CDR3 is TGTGCCAGTAGCCCCAGCGGGAAGGAGTCCTACGAGCAGTACTTC.

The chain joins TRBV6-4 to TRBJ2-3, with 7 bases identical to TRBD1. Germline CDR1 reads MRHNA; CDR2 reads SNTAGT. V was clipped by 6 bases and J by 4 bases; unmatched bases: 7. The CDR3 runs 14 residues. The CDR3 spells CASSQGGAADTQYF. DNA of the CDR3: TGTGCCAGCAGCCAAGGGGGCGCGGCAGATACGCAGTATTTT.

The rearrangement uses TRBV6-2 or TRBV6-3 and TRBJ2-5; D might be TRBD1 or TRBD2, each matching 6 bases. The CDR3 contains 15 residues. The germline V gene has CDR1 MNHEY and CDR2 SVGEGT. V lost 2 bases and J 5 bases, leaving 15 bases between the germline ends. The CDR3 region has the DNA TGTGCCAGCAGTTACGGTGGGACTGGGGGCGAGACCCAGTACTTC. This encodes CASSYGGTGGETQYF.

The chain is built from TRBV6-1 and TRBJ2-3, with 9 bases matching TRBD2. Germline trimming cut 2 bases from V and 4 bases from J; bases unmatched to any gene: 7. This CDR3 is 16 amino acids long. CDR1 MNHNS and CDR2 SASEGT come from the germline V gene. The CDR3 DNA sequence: TGTGCCAGCAGTGAAAGGGCGGGAGGGCCTGCAGATACGCAGTATTTT. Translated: CASSERAGGPADTQYF.

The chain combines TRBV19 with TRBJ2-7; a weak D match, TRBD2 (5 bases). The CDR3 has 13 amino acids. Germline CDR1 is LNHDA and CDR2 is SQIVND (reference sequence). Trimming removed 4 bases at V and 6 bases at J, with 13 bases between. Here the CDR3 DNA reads TGTGCCAGTAGTACGGAGGAAGGACTCGAGCAGTACTTC. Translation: CASSTEEGLEQYF.

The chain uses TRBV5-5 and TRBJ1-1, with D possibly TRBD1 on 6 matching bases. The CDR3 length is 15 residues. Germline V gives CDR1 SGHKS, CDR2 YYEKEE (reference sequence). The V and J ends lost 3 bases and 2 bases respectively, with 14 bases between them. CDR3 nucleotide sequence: TGTGCCAGCAGCTACCTCCTCAGGGGAAACACTGAAGCTTTCTTT. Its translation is CASSYLLRGNTEAFF.

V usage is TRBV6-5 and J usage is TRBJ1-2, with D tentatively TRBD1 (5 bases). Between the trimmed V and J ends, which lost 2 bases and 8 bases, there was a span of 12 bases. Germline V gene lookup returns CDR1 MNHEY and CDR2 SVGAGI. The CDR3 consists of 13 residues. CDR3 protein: CASSYRRGGGYTF. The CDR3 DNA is TGTGCCAGCAGTTACCGGAGGGGAGGAGGCTACACCTTC.

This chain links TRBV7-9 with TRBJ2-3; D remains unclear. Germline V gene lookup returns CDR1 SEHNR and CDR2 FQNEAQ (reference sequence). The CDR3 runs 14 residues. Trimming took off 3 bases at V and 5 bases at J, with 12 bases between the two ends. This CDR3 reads CASSFSVVGDTQYF. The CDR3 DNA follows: TGTGCCAGCAGCTTTTCCGTTGTTGGAGATACGCAGTATTTT.

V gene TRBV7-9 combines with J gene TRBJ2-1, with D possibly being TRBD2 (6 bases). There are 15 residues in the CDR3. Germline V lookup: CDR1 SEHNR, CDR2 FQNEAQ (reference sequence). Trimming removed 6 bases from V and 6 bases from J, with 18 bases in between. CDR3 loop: CASRNGGGNGNEQFF. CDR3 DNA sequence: TGTGCCAGCAGGAACGGGGGTGGAAACGGCAATGAGCAGTTCTTC.

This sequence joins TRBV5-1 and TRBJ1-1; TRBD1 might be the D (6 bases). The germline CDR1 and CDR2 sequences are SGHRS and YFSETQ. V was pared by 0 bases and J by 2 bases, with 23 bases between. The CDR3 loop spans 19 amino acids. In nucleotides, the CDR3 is TGCGCCAGCAGCTTGGCTGGGAGGGGGTCGTCTAAACTAAACACTGAAGCTTTCTTT. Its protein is CASSLAGRGSSKLNTEAFF.

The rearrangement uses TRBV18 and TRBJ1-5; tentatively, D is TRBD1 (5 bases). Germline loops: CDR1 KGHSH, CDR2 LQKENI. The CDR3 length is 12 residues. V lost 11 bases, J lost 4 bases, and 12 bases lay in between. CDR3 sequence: CASSRENQPQHF. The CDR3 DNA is TGTGCCTCAAGCAGGGAGAATCAGCCCCAGCATTTT. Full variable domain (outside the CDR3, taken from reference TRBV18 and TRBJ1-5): NAGVMQNPRHLVRRRGQEARLRCSPMKGHSHVYWYRQLPEEGLKFMVYLQKENIIDESGMPKERFSAEFPKEGPSILRIQQVVRGDSAAYFCASSRENQPQHFGDGTRLSIL.

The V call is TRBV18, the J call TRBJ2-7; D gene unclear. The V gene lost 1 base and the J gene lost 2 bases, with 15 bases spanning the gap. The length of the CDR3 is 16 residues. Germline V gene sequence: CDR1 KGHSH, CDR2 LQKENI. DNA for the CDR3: TGTGCCAGCTCACCACGTCTGGGATTGAGCCCCTACGAGCAGTACTTC. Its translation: CASSPRLGLSPYEQYF.